This T cell receptor (beta chain) derives from a study of blood T cell repertoires in COVID-19. Overall study context: The United States, Italy and Spain supplied acute and convalescent COVID-19 samples. PBMCs, B-cell-depleted T cells, or T cells provided the cDNA or gDNA that made up the material.

The CDR3 consists of 15 residues. The V gene lost 0 bases and the J gene lost 5 bases, with 14 bases spanning the gap. Germline V gene data show CDR1 as SGDLS and CDR2 as YYNGEE. Across about two dozen US areas, participants ranged in age from roughly 18 to 95 years. All recovered Cohort 3 donors got two negative PCRs, got clearance, or saw symptom resolution. Data came from immunoSEQ multiplex PCR; TCRdb stores just in-frame clones and leaves some out. This sample has about 220,000 clones, with 82% found just once. This clonotype originated in a woman aged 55-75 years who had recovered from COVID-19. The chain has TRBV9 and TRBJ1-1; tentatively, D is TRBD1 (6 bases). The sequencing sample was made of PBMCs or T cells enriched from blood (not recorded which). CDR3 bases: TGTGCCAGCAGCGTAGCCAGGGGCTGGGGGACTGAAGCTTTCTTT. It codes for CASSVARGWGTEAFF.